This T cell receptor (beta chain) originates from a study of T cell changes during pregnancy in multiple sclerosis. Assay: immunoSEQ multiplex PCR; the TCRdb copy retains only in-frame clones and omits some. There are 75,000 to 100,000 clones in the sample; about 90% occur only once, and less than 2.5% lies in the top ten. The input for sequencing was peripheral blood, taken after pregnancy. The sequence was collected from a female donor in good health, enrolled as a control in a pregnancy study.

The CDR3 is CASSLVPGVDEKLFF. The CDR3 DNA sequence: TGTGCCAGCAGCTTGGTCCCCGGGGTAGATGAAAAACTGTTTTTT. This rearrangement joins TRBV5-8 to TRBJ1-4; no clear D gene. V lost 0 bases and J 6 bases, leaving 12 bases between the germline ends. There are 15 residues in the CDR3. Germline CDR1 reads SGHTS; CDR2 reads YDEGEE.